The 23 T cell receptor beta chains below all came from one sample that was sequenced in a study of regulatory T cells in long-lasting Graves disease. Indicated time point: newly diagnosed GD, antithyroid drugs for less than 3 months. The TCR library was made from RNA that had been extracted from PBMCs in TRIzol. According to the study, TCR beta libraries were built with iRepertoire HTBI primers and CDR3-region Arm-PCR. From the multiplex PCR reads, TCRdb called clonotypes with MiXCR, one entry per CDR3 protein. In the table there are hundreds of thousands of distinct CDR3 sequences, around 16% of which are singletons. This sample was shared with a second study, whose subject was T cells in Graves' hyperthyroidism and ophthalmopathy.

This specimen was peripheral blood mononuclear cells (PBMCs), taken at new diagnosis, from a patient treated with antithyroid drugs. Source of these receptors: a woman in her 40s with Graves disease.

This sequence joins TRBV6-2 or TRBV6-3 and TRBJ2-3; no reliable D call. The CDR3 is 16 residues long. Trimming took 2 bases from V and 0 from J, leaving 12 bases between them. The germline gives CDR1 MNHEY, CDR2 SVGEGT. The CDR3 reads CASSYNVLTSTDTQYF. Here the CDR3 DNA reads TGTGCCAGCAGTTACAACGTACTGACTAGCACAGATACGCAGTATTTT.

This clonotype was detected a few times. The chain links TRBV9 to TRBJ2-2, with D tentatively TRBD1 (7 bases). The CDR3 extends over 15 amino acids. Trimming took off 4 bases at V and 3 bases at J, with 13 bases between the two ends. Germline CDR1 and CDR2: SGDLS and YYNGEE. CDR3 protein: CASSPGGIHTGELFF. The CDR3 DNA is TGTGCCAGCAGCCCAGGGGGGATCCACACCGGGGAGCTGTTTTTT.

Many counts were recorded for this clonotype. The chain combines TRBV10-1 with TRBJ2-1; D possibly corresponds to TRBD1 (6 bases). The CDR3 is 12 residues long. The germline V gene encodes CDR1 WNHNN and CDR2 SYGVQD (reference sequence). The ends were cut back, 5 bases at V and 8 bases at J, with 10 bases in the middle. The CDR3 loop is CASSKAGDEQFF. CDR3 sequence (DNA): TGCGCCAGCAGTAAAGCAGGGGATGAGCAGTTCTTC.

This clonotype was counted ten times or more. The chain links TRBV30 to TRBJ2-7; D is possibly TRBD2 (5 bases). The V gene's germline CDR1 is GTSNPN and CDR2 SVGIG (reference sequence). V lost 8 bases, J lost 4 bases, and 18 bases lay in between. The CDR3 covers 13 residues. For the CDR3, the DNA is TGTGCCGGAGGCCGGGCAGCTTCTTACGAGCAGTACTTC. Its protein is CAGGRAASYEQYF.

This clonotype appeared many times. CDR3 sequence (DNA): TGCGCCAGCAGCCCCGATGGAGAGGCCTGGAGTGAGCAGTTCTTC. Translation: CASSPDGEAWSEQFF. The gene calls are TRBV5-1 and TRBJ2-1; D ambiguous. V lost 4 bases to trimming and J lost 9 bases, with 20 bases between them. The CDR3 extends over 15 amino acids. Germline V gene data show CDR1 as SGHRS and CDR2 as YFSETQ.

As for this clonotype: This may come from a read error, since a much larger clone is one base off. V is TRBV20-1 and J is TRBJ2-2, with D tentatively TRBD1 (7 bases). There are 14 residues in the CDR3. Germline CDR1 and CDR2: DFQATT and SNEGSKA (reference sequence). The CDR3 DNA reads TGCAGTGCTAGGGTCAGGGGGAACACCGGGGGGCTGTTTTTT. It yields the protein CSARVRGNTGGLFF.

This clonotype was counted ten times or more. This chain links TRBV12-3 or TRBV12-4 with TRBJ1-5; 9 nucleotides agree with TRBD1. The CDR3 loop spans 13 amino acids. The V and J ends lost 6 bases and 7 bases, in that order; junction bases with no gene match: 4. CDR3 in amino acids: CASSLTGGQPQHF. The DNA of the CDR3 is TGTGCCAGCAGCCTGACAGGGGGACAGCCCCAGCATTTT.

This clonotype was counted only a few times. The chain has TRBV28 and TRBJ1-4; maybe TRBD1 (6 bases). The CDR3 is made up of 15 amino acids. Looked up from germline, CDR1 is MDHEN and CDR2 is SYDVKM. V dropped 7 bases and J dropped 8 bases, with 20 bases sitting between them. This chain's CDR3 is CASTTQRGGREKLFF. CDR3 nucleotide sequence: TGTGCCAGCACCACCCAACGGGGGGGGCGGGAAAAACTGTTTTTT. The entire variable domain, with the rest obtained from reference TRBV28 and TRBJ1-4, is as follows: DVKVTQSSRYLVKRTGEKVFLECVQDMDHENMFWYRQDPGLGLRLIYFSYDVKMKEKGDIPEGYSVSREKKERFSLILESASTNQTSMYLCASTTQRGGREKLFFGSGTQLSVL.

The sample holds many counts of this clonotype. In DNA form, the CDR3 reads TGTGCCAGCAGTGCGACCAGGGGATGGGATGGCTACACCTTC. It is translated as CASSATRGWDGYTF. The V and J genes are TRBV2 and TRBJ1-2; perhaps TRBD1 as D (6 bases). The CDR3 contains 14 residues. Trimming stripped 4 bases from V and 6 bases from J, with 15 bases between. Germline V gene lookup returns CDR1 SNHLY and CDR2 FYNNEI.

This clonotype was picked up many times. The chain uses TRBV27 and TRBJ1-2, with 10 bases that match TRBD1. This CDR3 comprises 15 residues. CDR1 is MNHEY and CDR2 is SMNVEV in the germline V gene (reference sequence). The V gene end was trimmed by 6 bases and the J gene end by 8 bases; junction bases not matched to a gene: 12. This chain's CDR3 is CASRGTGAYTDGYTF. CDR3 nucleotide sequence: TGTGCCAGCAGGGGGACAGGGGCTTATACGGACGGCTACACCTTC.

Ten or more counts support this clonotype. The chain joins TRBV19 to TRBJ1-1; 7 bases agree with TRBD1. Germline V lookup: CDR1 LNHDA, CDR2 SQIVND (reference sequence). J lost 0 bases, V lost 7 bases, and 11 bases had no gene match. The CDR3 has 16 residues. CDR3 nucleotide sequence: TGTGCCAGTATGTCTCGACAGGGCACCATGAACACTGAAGCTTTCTTT. It encodes CASMSRQGTMNTEAFF. The full variable domain, rest sourced from reference TRBV19 and TRBJ1-1, is DGGITQSPKYLFRKEGQNVTLSCEQNLNHDAMYWYRQDPGQGLRLIYYSQIVNDFQKGDIAEGYSVSREKKESFPLTVTSAQKNPTAFYLCASMSRQGTMNTEAFFGQGTRLTVV.

Many counts were recorded for this clonotype. V and J are TRBV6-1 and TRBJ2-7; D gene uncertain. Germline CDR1 reads MNHNS; CDR2 reads SASEGT. This CDR3 comprises 14 residues. The germline V and J ends were trimmed by 1 base and 4 bases, with 11 bases remaining between them. CDR3 sequence reads: CASSEEPGPYEQYF. In DNA, the CDR3 is TGTGCCAGCAGTGAAGAGCCAGGCCCTTACGAGCAGTACTTC.

This clonotype was recorded many times. The V call is TRBV19, the J call TRBJ2-7; D might be TRBD1 or TRBD2, each matching 5 bases. From germline, CDR1 is LNHDA and CDR2 SQIVND (reference sequence). The CDR3 consists of 16 residues. Trimming cost V 1 base and J 2 bases, with 15 bases left between them. The CDR3: CASSIGWRQGTYEQYF. For the CDR3, the DNA is TGTGCCAGTAGTATAGGTTGGAGGCAGGGAACCTACGAGCAGTACTTC. Drawing the rest from reference TRBV19 and TRBJ2-7, the complete variable domain is DGGITQSPKYLFRKEGQNVTLSCEQNLNHDAMYWYRQDPGQGLRLIYYSQIVNDFQKGDIAEGYSVSREKKESFPLTVTSAQKNPTAFYLCASSIGWRQGTYEQYFGPGTRLTVT.

This clonotype came up many times. The junction departs from germline at one end; a sequencing error may be responsible. The chain uses TRBV2 and TRBJ1-2, with 9 bases lining up with TRBD1. Germline V CDR1 and CDR2: SNHLY, FYNNEI. The CDR3 has 14 amino acids. CDR3 loop: CASSPTGGKDGNTF. The CDR3 DNA sequence: TGTGCCAGCAGTCCGACAGGGGGAAAGGATGGCAACACCTTC.

The chain uses TRBV4-1 and TRBJ2-1, with 7 nucleotides matching TRBD2. Germline lookup yields CDR1 MGHRA and CDR2 YSYEKL. The CDR3 sequence is 15 residues long. The ends lost 2 bases at V and 7 bases at J; junction bases unmatched: 8. CDR3 region: CASSQPGLVGNEQFF. In DNA, the CDR3 is TGCGCCAGCAGCCAACCTGGACTAGTGGGGAATGAGCAGTTCTTC.

This clonotype has ten or more counts. V and J are TRBV18 and TRBJ1-6; a weak D match, TRBD1 (6 bases). This CDR3 is built from 14 residues. Germline assignment: CDR1 KGHSH and CDR2 LQKENI. V was shortened by 4 bases and J by 11 bases, with 15 bases between the two germline ends. The CDR3 region has the DNA TGTGCCAGCTCACGCGCCGGGACAAGCACACCCCTCCACTTT. It specifies CASSRAGTSTPLHF.

This clonotype was found many times. The genes are TRBV12-3 or TRBV12-4 and TRBJ1-2, with 7 bases aligning to TRBD1. The junction had 10 bases not matched to a gene; V was cut back by 5 bases and J by 4 bases. The CDR3 contains 15 residues. The CDR3 loop is CASSNPTTGAYGYTF. In DNA form, the CDR3 reads TGTGCCAGCAGTAATCCGACCACAGGGGCCTATGGCTACACCTTC.

This rearrangement joins TRBV7-9 to TRBJ1-4; TRBD1 might be the D (6 bases). The germline CDR1 and CDR2 sequences are SEHNR and FQNEAQ (reference sequence). There are 17 residues in the CDR3. Trimming pared 4 bases from V and 5 bases from J, leaving 20 bases between. CDR3 in DNA: TGTGCCAGCAGCTCTGCAGGGGTGGGGGCGGCCAATGAAAAACTGTTTTTT. Encoded protein: CASSSAGVGAANEKLFF.

A word on this clonotype: Only one base separates this from a far larger clonotype, so it likely reflects a read error. V is TRBV7-9 and J is TRBJ2-3; TRBD1 is a possible D gene (5 bases). The end of the DNA aligns better with TRBJ2-1, so the J call may be wrong. This CDR3 has 13 residues. Per the germline V gene, CDR1 is SEHNR and CDR2 is FQNEAQ (reference sequence). The CDR3 DNA reads as TGTGCCAACAGCCTGGACACCTCCAATGAGCAGTTCTTC. Its translation: CANSLDTSNEQFF.

This clonotype was picked up many times. This chain links TRBV5-1 with TRBJ2-7; 7 nucleotides agree with TRBD1. V shed 3 bases and J 1 base; nucleotides not matched to a gene: 16. Germline lookup yields CDR1 SGHRS and CDR2 YFSETQ. CDR3 length equals 18 residues. The CDR3 bases are TGCGCCAGCAGCTGGGACAGACAGGGACCCTTTAGGTCCTACGAGCAGTACTTC. It codes for CASSWDRQGPFRSYEQYF.

This clonotype was counted a single time. This chain links TRBV4-1 with TRBJ2-7; D gene unclear. Germline CDR1 reads MGHRA; CDR2 reads YSYEKL. The CDR3 contains 13 residues. The ends were cut back, 5 bases at V and 6 bases at J, with 14 bases in the middle. Here the CDR3 reads CASSKVGMGEQYF. CDR3 nucleotide sequence: TGCGCCAGCAGCAAAGTGGGAATGGGCGAGCAGTACTTC.

Ten or more counts support this clonotype. J is TRBJ1-1 and V is TRBV5-1; 8 bases agree with TRBD1. Per the germline V gene, CDR1 is SGHRS and CDR2 is YFSETQ. This CDR3 region has 15 residues. After removal of 4 bases from V and 1 base from J, the junction contained 6 bases not matched to a gene. The DNA for the CDR3 is TGCGCCAGCAGCCCAGGGACAGGCAGGAACACTGAAGCTTTCTTT. Translated: CASSPGTGRNTEAFF.

As concerns this clonotype: A much larger clone sits a single nucleotide away, making a read error possible. The rearrangement uses TRBV11-2 and TRBJ1-2, with TRBD1 matching 7 bases. V lost 5 bases, J lost 4 bases, and 4 bases stayed unmatched. Germline assignment: CDR1 SGHAT and CDR2 FQNNGV. The CDR3 spans 13 residues. CDR3 coding DNA: TGTGCCAGCAGCCGGGACAGCGTCTATGGCTACACCTTC. Translated, it gives CASSRDSVYGYTF.